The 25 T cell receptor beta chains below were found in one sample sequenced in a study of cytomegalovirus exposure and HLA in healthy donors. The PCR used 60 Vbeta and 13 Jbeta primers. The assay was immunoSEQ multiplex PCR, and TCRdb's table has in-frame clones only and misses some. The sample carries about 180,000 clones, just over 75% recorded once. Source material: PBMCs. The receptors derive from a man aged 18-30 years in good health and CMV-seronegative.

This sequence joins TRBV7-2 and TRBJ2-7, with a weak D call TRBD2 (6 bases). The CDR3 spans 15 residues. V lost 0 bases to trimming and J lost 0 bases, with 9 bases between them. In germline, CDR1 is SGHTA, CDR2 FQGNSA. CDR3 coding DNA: TGTGCCAGCAGCTTAGCGGGTAGCGGCTCCTACGAGCAGTACTTC. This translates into CASSLAGSGSYEQYF.

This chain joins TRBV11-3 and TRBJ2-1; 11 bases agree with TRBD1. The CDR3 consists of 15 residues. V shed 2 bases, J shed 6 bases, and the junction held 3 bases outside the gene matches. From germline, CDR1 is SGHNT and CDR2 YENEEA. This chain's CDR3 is CASSLRGTGGNEQFF. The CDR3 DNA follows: TGTGCCAGCAGCTTAAGGGGGACAGGGGGCAATGAGCAGTTCTTC.

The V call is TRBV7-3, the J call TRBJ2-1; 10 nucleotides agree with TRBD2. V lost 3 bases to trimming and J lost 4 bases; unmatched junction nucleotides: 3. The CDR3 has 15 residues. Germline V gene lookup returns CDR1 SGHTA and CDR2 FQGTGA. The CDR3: CASSFASGGYNEQFF. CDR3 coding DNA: TGTGCCAGCAGCTTCGCTAGCGGGGGATACAATGAGCAGTTCTTC.

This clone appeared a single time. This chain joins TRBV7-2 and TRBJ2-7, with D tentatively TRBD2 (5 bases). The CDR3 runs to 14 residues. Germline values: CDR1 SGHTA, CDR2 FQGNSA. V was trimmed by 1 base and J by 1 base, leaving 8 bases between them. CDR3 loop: CASSLDRGSYEQYF. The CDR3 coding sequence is TGTGCCAGCAGCTTAGACCGGGGTTCCTACGAGCAGTACTTC.

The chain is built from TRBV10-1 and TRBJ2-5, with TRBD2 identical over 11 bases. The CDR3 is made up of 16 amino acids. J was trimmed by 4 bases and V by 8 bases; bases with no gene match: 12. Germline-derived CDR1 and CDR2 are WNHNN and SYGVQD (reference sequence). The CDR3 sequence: CASVERRLAGLETQYF. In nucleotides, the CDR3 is TGCGCCAGCGTCGAAAGGCGACTAGCGGGACTAGAGACCCAGTACTTC.

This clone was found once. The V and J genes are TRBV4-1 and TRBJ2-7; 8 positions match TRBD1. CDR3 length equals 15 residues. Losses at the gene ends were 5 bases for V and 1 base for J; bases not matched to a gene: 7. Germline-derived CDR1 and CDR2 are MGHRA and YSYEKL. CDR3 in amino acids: CASSLSGTGSYEQYF. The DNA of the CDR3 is TGCGCCAGCAGCTTATCCGGGACAGGTTCCTACGAGCAGTACTTC.

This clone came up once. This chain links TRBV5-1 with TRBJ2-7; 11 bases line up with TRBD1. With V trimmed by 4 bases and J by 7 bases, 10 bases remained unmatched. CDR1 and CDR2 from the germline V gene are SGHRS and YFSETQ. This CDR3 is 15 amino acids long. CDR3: CASSPTDRGLLEQYF. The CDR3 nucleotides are TGCGCCAGCAGCCCGACGGACAGGGGGCTCTTAGAGCAGTACTTC.

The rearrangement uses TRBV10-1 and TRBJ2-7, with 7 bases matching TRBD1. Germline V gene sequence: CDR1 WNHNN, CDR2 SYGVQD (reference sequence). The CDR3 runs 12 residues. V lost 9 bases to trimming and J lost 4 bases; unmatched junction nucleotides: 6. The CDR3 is CARRQGPYEQYF. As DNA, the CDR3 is TGCGCCAGGCGACAGGGCCCTTACGAGCAGTACTTC.

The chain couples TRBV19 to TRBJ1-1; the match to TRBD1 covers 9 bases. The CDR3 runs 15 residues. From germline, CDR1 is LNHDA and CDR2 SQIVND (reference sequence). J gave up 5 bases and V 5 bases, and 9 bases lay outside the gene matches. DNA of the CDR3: TGTGCCAGTAGTCCGACAGGGGGAGGTTATACTGAAGCTTTCTTT. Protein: CASSPTGGGYTEAFF.

CDR3 sequence reads: CAWSEGVNFNEQFF. The CDR3 DNA reads as TGTGCCTGGAGCGAGGGGGTGAATTTCAATGAGCAGTTCTTC. The rearrangement uses TRBV30 and TRBJ2-1; a weak D match, TRBD1 (6 bases). This CDR3 contains 14 residues. The germline CDR1 and CDR2 sequences are GTSNPN and SVGIG (reference sequence). V was pared by 3 bases and J by 6 bases, with 15 bases between.

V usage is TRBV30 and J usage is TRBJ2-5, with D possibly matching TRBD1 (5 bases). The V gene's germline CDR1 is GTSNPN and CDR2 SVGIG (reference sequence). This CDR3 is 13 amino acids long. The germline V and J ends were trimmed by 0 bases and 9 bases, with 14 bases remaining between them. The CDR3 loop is CAWSVPYPRAQYF. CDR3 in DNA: TGTGCCTGGAGTGTCCCCTACCCCAGGGCCCAGTACTTC.

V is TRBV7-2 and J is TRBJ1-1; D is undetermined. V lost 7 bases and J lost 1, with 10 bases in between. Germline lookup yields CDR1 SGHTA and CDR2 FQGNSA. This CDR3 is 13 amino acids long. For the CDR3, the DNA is TGTGCCAGCAATTATGGGCAGAACACTGAAGCTTTCTTT. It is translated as CASNYGQNTEAFF.

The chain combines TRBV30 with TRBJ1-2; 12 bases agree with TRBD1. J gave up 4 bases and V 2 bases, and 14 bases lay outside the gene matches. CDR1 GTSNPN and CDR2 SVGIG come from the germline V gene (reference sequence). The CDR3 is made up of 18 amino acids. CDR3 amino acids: CAWSSQWDRGPPPYGYTF. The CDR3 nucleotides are TGTGCCTGGAGTTCCCAATGGGACAGGGGGCCGCCCCCCTATGGCTACACCTTC.

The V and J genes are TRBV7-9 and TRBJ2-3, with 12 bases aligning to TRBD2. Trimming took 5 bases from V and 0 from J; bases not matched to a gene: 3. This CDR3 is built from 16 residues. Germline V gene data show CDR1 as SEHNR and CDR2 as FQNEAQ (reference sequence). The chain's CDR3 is CASSKGLAGSTDTQYF. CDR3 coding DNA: TGTGCCAGCAGCAAAGGACTAGCGGGGAGCACAGATACGCAGTATTTT.

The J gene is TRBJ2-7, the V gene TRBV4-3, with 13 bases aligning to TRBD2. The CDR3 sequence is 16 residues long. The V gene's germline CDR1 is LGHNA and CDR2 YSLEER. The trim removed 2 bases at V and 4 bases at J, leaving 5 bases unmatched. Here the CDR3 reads CASSQMRGLAGYEQYF. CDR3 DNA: TGCGCCAGCAGCCAAATGCGGGGACTAGCGGGATACGAGCAGTACTTC.

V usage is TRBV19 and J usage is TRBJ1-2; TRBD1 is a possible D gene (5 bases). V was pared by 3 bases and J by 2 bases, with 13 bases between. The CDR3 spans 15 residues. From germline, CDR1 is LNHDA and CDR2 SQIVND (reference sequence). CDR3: CASSIKQGGNYGYTF. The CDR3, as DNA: TGTGCCAGTAGTATTAAGCAGGGAGGGAACTATGGCTACACCTTC.

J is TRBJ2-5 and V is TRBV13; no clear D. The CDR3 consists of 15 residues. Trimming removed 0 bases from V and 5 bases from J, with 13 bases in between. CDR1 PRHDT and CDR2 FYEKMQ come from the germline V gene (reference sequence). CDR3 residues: CASSLGAFQRETQYF. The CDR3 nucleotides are TGTGCCAGCAGCTTAGGGGCCTTCCAGAGGGAGACCCAGTACTTC.

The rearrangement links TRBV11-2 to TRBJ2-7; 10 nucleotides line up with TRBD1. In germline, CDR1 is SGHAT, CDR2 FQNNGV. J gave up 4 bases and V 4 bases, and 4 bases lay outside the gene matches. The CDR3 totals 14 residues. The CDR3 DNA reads TGTGCCAGCAGCTCCGACAGGGGGCCTTACGAGCAGTACTTC. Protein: CASSSDRGPYEQYF.

The CDR3, as DNA: TGTGCCACCAGCATCTCGGACAGGGTGGAAAAACTGTTTTTT. Translation gives CATSISDRVEKLFF. The chain carries TRBV15 and TRBJ1-4; 8 positions match TRBD1. CDR3 length equals 14 residues. The ends lost 4 bases at V and 8 bases at J; junction bases unmatched: 6. Germline-derived CDR1 and CDR2 are LNHNV and YYDKDF (reference sequence). Looking up the rest from reference TRBV15 and TRBJ1-4 gives the full variable domain: DAMVIQNPRYQVTQFGKPVTLSCSQTLNHNVMYWYQQKSSQAPKLLFHYYDKDFNNEADTPDNFQSRRPNTSFCFLDIRSPGLGDTAMYLCATSISDRVEKLFFGSGTQLSVL.

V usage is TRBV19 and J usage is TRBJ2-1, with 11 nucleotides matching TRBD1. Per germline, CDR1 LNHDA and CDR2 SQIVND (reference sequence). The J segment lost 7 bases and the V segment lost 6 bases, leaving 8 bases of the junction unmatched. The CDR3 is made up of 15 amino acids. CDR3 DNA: TGTGCCAGTAGGAGACAGGACAGGGGGCGGAATGAGCAGTTCTTC. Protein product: CASRRQDRGRNEQFF.

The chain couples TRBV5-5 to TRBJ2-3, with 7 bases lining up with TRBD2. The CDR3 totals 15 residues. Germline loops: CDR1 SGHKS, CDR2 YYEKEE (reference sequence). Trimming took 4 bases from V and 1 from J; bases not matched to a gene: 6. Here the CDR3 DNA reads TGTGCCAGCAGCCCACGGACTAGTCGCACAGATACGCAGTATTTT. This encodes CASSPRTSRTDTQYF.

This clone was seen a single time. The CDR3 sequence: CASSYSQATNEKLFF. CDR3 in DNA: TGTGCCAGCAGTTACTCACAAGCAACTAATGAAAAACTGTTTTTT. The chain has TRBV6-6 and TRBJ1-4, with D uncertain. There are 15 residues in the CDR3. Germline V lookup: CDR1 MNHNY, CDR2 SVGAGI (reference sequence). V was cut by 0 bases and J by 0 bases, with 5 bases left in between.

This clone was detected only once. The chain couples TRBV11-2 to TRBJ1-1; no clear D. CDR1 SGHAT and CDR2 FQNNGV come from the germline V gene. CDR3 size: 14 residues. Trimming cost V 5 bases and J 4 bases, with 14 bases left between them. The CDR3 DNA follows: TGTGCCAGCAGCAGACGCGCGGGAGTCACTGAAGCTTTCTTT. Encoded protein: CASSRRAGVTEAFF.

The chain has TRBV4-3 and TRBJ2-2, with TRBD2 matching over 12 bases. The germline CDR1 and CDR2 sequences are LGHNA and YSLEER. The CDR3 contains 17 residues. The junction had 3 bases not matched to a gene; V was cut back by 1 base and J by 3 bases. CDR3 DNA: TGCGCCAGCAGCCAAGCGCTAGCGGGGGGGTACACCGGGGAGCTGTTTTTT. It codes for CASSQALAGGYTGELFF.

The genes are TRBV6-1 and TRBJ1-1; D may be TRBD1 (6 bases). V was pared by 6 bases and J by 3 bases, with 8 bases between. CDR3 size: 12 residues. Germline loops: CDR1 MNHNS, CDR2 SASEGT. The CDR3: CASRDSYTEAFF. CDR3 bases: TGTGCCAGCAGGGACAGCTACACTGAAGCTTTCTTT.